This TCR beta chain appears in the sequencing data of a study of breast tumors, draining lymph nodes, adjacent tissues. General study findings and limits: Tumor TCR diversity was below lymph nodes but above nontumor tissue. Luminal-like breast cancer showed significantly greater tumor-nontumor repertoire similarity than basal-like breast cancer did. The data were judged consistent with most tumor T cells coming from lymph node and expanding in tumor. The lymph node origin of tumor T cells was framed as consistent with a hypothesis, not demonstrated.

A word on this clonotype: The antigen remains undetermined.

TCRdb passed the multiplex PCR reads through MiXCR, listing each CDR3 protein once. This table holds about 15,000 distinct CDR3 sequences, roughly 50% found once. CDR1 is SGHAT, CDR2 FQNNGV, per germline. The CDR3 sequence is 16 residues long. V dropped 1 base and J dropped 2; count of bases not matched to a gene: 7. Sequences were obtained from tumor-adjacent breast tissue. The gene calls are TRBV11-2 and TRBJ2-7; TRBD1 aligns across 8 bases. This TCR came from a female donor with breast cancer. Some clones in this sample may be carry-over from other donors' samples. The CDR3 DNA reads TGTGCCAGCAGCTTAGGGGACGGGACAGGTCCCTACGAGCAGTACTTC. Encoded protein: CASSLGDGTGPYEQYF.